Sequencing of this T cell receptor beta chain was carried out in a study of glioma-infiltrating T cells after dendritic cell vaccination. Whole-study results and caveats: The cohort had few patients with full blood and tumor sets. Longer survival after dendritic cell vaccination followed higher pretreatment TIL content.

CDR1 and CDR2 (germline): SGHKS, YYEKEE (reference sequence). This CDR3 region has 16 residues. The J segment lost 2 bases and the V segment lost 2 bases, leaving 7 bases of the junction unmatched. Points on this clone: Its antigen is undetermined.

Primers: 60 V beta forward and 13 J beta reverse. Clones were sequenced by immunoSEQ multiplex PCR, and TCRdb holds only the in-frame ones, with some missing. Among under 130,000 clones, about 90% were seen once, and the ten largest hold over 2.5%. Time point here: after dendritic cell vaccination, including at tumor progression/relapse. Only patients with spare fresh-frozen tumor and over two years of follow-up were included. This chain links TRBV5-5 with TRBJ2-7; 10 nucleotides align to TRBD1. The sample here was blood, taken after dendritic cell vaccination. The TCR comes from a human donor with glioblastoma. The CDR3 protein is CASSLLAGTGAYEQYF. CDR3 sequence (DNA): TGTGCCAGCAGCTTACTGGCCGGGACAGGGGCCTACGAGCAGTACTTC.